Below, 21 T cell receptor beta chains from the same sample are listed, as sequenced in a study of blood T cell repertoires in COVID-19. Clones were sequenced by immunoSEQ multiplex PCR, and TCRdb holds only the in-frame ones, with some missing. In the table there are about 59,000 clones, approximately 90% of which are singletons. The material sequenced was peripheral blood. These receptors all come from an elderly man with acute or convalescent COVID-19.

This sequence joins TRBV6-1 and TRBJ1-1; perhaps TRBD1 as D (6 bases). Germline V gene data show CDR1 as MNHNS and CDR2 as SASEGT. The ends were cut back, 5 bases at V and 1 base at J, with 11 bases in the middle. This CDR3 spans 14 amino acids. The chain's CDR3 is CASSFKGGNTEAFF. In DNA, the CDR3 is TGTGCCAGCAGTTTCAAAGGGGGGAACACTGAAGCTTTCTTT.

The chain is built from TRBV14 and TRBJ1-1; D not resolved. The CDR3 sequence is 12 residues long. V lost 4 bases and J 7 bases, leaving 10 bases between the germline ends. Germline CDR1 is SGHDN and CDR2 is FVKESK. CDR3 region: CASSPSGIEAFF. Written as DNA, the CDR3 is TGTGCCAGCAGCCCCTCGGGGATTGAAGCTTTCTTT.

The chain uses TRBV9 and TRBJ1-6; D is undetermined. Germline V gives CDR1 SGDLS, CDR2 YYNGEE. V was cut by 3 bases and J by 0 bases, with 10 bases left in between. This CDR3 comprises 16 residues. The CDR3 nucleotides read TGTGCCAGCAGCGGTTCGGGGAGCTCCTATAATTCACCCCTCCACTTT. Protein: CASSGSGSSYNSPLHF.

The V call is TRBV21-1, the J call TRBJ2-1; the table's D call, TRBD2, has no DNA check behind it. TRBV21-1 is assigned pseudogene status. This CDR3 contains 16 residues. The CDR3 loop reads CASSKFERGAYNEQFF. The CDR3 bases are TGTGCCAGCAGCAAGTTTGAGCGGGGGGCCTACAATGAGCAGTTCTTC.

CDR3 nucleotides: TGTGCCAGCAGTTTAGGGCAGGGGGTTTCTCAGCCCCAGCATTTT. It specifies CASSLGQGVSQPQHF. The genes are TRBV28 and TRBJ1-5; 7 nucleotides align to TRBD1. Germline V gives CDR1 MDHEN, CDR2 SYDVKM. The trim removed 2 bases at V and 6 bases at J, leaving 7 bases unmatched. The length of the CDR3 is 15 residues.

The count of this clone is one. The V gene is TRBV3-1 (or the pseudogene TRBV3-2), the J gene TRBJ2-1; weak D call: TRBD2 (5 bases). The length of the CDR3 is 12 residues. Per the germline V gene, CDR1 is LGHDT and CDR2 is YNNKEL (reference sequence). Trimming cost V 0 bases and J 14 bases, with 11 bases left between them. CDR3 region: CASSQDSGWEFF. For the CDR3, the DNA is TGTGCCAGCAGCCAAGACTCGGGGTGGGAGTTCTTC.

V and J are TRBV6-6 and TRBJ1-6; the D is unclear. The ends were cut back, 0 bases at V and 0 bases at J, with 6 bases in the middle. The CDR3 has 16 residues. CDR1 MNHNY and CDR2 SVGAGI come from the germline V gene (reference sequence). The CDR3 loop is CASSYSGSSYNSPLHF. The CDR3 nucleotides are TGTGCCAGCAGTTACTCCGGGAGCTCCTATAATTCACCCCTCCACTTT.

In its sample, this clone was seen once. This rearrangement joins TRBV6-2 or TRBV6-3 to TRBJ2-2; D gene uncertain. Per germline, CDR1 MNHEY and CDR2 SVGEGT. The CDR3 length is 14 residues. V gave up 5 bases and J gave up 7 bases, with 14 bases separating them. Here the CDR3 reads CASSLRVLLGELFF. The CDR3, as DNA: TGTGCCAGCAGTCTCCGGGTTTTGCTCGGGGAGCTGTTTTTT.

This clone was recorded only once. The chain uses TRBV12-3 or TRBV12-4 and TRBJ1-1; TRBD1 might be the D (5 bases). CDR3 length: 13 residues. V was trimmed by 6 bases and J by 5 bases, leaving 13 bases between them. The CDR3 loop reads CASSRTGGTEAFF. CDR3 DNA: TGTGCCAGCAGCCGGACCGGGGGGACTGAAGCTTTCTTT.

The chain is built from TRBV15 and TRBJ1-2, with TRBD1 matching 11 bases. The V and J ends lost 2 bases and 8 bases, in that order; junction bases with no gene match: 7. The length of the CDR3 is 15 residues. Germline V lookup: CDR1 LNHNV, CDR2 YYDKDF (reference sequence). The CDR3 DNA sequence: TGTGCCACCAGCAGATCCCGGGACAGGGGGTTCGGCTACACCTTC. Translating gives CATSRSRDRGFGYTF.

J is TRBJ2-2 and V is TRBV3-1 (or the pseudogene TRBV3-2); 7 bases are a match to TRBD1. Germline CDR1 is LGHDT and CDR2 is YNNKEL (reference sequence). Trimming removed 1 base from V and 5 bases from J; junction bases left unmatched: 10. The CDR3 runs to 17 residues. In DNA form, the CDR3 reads TGTGCCAGCAGCCAAGCCCTTTCCGGGACAGTTACCGGGGAGCTGTTTTTT. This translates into CASSQALSGTVTGELFF.

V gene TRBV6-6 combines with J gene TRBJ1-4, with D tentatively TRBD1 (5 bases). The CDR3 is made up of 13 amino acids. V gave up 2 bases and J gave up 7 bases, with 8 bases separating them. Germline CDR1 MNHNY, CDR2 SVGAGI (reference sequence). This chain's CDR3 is CASSYLTGEKLFF. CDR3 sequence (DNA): TGTGCCAGCAGTTACCTCACAGGTGAAAAACTGTTTTTT.

The CDR3 reads CASSPQTGATNEKLFF. The CDR3 region has the DNA TGTGCCAGCTCACCGCAAACAGGGGCAACTAATGAAAAACTGTTTTTT. The V gene is TRBV18, the J gene TRBJ1-4, with 7 bases fitting TRBD1. The CDR3 runs 16 residues. The V segment lost 3 bases and the J segment 0 bases; nucleotides outside the gene matches: 4. The germline CDR1 and CDR2 sequences are KGHSH and LQKENI.

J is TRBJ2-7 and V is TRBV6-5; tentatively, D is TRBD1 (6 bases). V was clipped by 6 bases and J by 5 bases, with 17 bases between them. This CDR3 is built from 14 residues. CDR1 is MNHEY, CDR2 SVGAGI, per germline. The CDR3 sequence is CASRLAETGNEQYF. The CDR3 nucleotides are TGTGCCAGCAGATTGGCAGAAACAGGGAACGAGCAGTACTTC.

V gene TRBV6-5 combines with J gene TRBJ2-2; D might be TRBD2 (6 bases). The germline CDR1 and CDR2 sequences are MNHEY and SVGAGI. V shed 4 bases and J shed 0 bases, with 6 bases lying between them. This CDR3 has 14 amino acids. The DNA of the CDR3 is TGTGCCAGCAGTTTAGCGGCGAACACCGGGGAGCTGTTTTTT. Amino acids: CASSLAANTGELFF.

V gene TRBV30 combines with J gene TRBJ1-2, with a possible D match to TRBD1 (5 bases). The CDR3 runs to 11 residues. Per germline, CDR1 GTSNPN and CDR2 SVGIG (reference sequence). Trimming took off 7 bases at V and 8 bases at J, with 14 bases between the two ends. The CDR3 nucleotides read TGTGCCTCGGTGTGGGGGGGAGGCTACACCTTC. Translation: CASVWGGGYTF. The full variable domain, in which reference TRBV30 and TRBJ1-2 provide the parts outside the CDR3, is SQTIHQWPATLVQPVGSPLSLECTVEGTSNPNLYWYRQAAGRGLQLLFYSVGIGQISSEVPQNLSASRPQDRQFILSSKKLLLSDSGFYLCASVWGGGYTFGSGTRLTVV.

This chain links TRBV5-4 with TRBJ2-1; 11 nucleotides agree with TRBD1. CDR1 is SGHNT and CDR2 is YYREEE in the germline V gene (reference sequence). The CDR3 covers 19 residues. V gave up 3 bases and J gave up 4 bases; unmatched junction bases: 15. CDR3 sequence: CASSSRTGGRGWPYNEQFF. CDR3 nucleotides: TGTGCCAGCAGCTCGCGGACAGGGGGCCGAGGTTGGCCTTACAATGAGCAGTTCTTC.

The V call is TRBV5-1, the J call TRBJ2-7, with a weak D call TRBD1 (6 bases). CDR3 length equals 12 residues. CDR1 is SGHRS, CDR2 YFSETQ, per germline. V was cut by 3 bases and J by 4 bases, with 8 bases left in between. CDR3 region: CASSSGHYEQYF. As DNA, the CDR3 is TGCGCCAGCAGCTCGGGACATTACGAGCAGTACTTC.

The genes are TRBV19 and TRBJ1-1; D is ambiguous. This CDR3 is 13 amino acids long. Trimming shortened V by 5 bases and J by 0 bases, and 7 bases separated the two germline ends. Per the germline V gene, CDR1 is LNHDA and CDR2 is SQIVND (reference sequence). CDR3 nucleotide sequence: TGTGCCAGTAGTGAGGGTATGAACACTGAAGCTTTCTTT. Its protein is CASSEGMNTEAFF.

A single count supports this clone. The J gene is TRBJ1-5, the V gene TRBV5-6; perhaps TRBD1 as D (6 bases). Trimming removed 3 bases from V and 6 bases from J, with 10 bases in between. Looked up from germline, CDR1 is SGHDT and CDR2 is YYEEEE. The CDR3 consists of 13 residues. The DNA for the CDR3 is TGTGCCAGCAGCTGGGAACAGGGTCAGCCCCAGCATTTT. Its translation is CASSWEQGQPQHF.

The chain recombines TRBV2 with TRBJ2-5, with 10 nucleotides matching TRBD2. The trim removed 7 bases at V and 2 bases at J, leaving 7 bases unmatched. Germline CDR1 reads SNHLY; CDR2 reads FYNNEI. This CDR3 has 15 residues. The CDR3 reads CASNGLAGVQETQYF. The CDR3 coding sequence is TGTGCCAGCAACGGGCTAGCGGGGGTTCAAGAGACCCAGTACTTC. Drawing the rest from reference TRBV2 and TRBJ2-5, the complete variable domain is EPEVTQTPSHQVTQMGQEVILRCVPISNHLYFYWYRQILGQKVEFLVSFYNNEISEKSEIFDDQFSVERPDGSNFTLKIRSTKLEDSAMYFCASNGLAGVQETQYFGPGTRLLVL.